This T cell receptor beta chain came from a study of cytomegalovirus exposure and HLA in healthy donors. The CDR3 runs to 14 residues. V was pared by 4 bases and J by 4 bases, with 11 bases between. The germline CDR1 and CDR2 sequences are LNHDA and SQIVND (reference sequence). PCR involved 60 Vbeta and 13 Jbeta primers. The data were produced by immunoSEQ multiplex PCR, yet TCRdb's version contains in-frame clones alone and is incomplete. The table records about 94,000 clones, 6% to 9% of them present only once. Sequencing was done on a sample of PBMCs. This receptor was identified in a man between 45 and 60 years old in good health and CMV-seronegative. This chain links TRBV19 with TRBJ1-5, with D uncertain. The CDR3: CASSTGGRNQPQHF. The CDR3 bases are TGTGCCAGTAGTACGGGAGGCAGGAATCAGCCCCAGCATTTT.